Presented here are 21 T cell receptor beta chains from one specimen sequenced in a study of control samples from healthy donors and cancer patients. Profiled with immunoSEQ multiplex PCR; TCRdb holds only in-frame clones, not every one. Of about 140,000 clones listed, about 85% were seen once; the top ten hold roughly 8.7%. The sequenced sample consisted of blood. The receptor set was obtained from a woman aged 25 to 45 in good health.

This clone was counted once. The V and J genes are TRBV6-5 and TRBJ1-6; a possible D gene is TRBD1 (5 bases). The CDR3 is 14 amino acids. The germline gives CDR1 MNHEY, CDR2 SVGAGI. V lost 11 bases and J lost 9, with 20 bases in between. The chain's CDR3 is CAANPGTAASPLHF. DNA for the CDR3: TGTGCCGCAAACCCCGGGACGGCGGCTTCACCCCTCCACTTT.

The genes are TRBV30 and TRBJ1-2; 7 nucleotides align to TRBD1. CDR1 GTSNPN and CDR2 SVGIG come from the germline V gene (reference sequence). The J segment lost 11 bases and the V segment lost 0 bases, leaving 9 bases of the junction unmatched. This CDR3 has 13 amino acids. The CDR3 protein is CAWSVQSQGGYTF. The CDR3 DNA reads TGTGCCTGGAGTGTACAGAGCCAGGGGGGATACACCTTC. The full variable domain, in which reference TRBV30 and TRBJ1-2 provide the parts outside the CDR3, is SQTIHQWPATLVQPVGSPLSLECTVEGTSNPNLYWYRQAAGRGLQLLFYSVGIGQISSEVPQNLSASRPQDRQFILSSKKLLLSDSGFYLCAWSVQSQGGYTFGSGTRLTVV.

This chain connects TRBV6-1 to TRBJ2-7; 7 bases line up with TRBD2. This CDR3 contains 17 residues. The germline V gene has CDR1 MNHNS and CDR2 SASEGT. V lost 3 bases to trimming and J lost 4 bases; unmatched junction nucleotides: 15. CDR3 amino acids: CASSDPAGLAELYEQYF. The CDR3 DNA is TGTGCCAGCAGTGACCCCGCCGGGCTAGCGGAACTGTACGAGCAGTACTTC.

V usage is TRBV6-5 and J usage is TRBJ2-7; no firm D call. There are 16 residues in the CDR3. Germline V gene data show CDR1 as MNHEY and CDR2 as SVGAGI. V shed 1 base and J shed 3 bases, with 16 bases lying between them. CDR3 sequence (DNA): TGTGCCAGCAGTTACTTTCCTCTGACGGCGGTCTACGAGCAGTACTTC. Protein sequence: CASSYFPLTAVYEQYF.

This clone was detected only once. This sequence joins TRBV27 and TRBJ1-2, with 7 bases aligning to TRBD1. CDR1 is MNHEY and CDR2 is SMNVEV in the germline V gene (reference sequence). The length of the CDR3 is 15 residues. V shed 2 bases and J 6 bases; nucleotides not matched to a gene: 9. The CDR3 spells CASSLGPRGQDGYTF. CDR3 DNA: TGTGCCAGCAGTTTAGGGCCAAGGGGGCAGGATGGCTACACCTTC.

This clone appeared once. The chain combines TRBV15 with TRBJ2-1; TRBD1 aligns across 7 bases. The germline V gene encodes CDR1 LNHNV and CDR2 YYDKDF (reference sequence). The CDR3 is 17 amino acids. Losses at the gene ends were 1 base for V and 5 bases for J; bases not matched to a gene: 11. Written as DNA, the CDR3 is TGTGCCACCAGCAGAGGAGGATCGAGGGGGCCCAACAATGAGCAGTTCTTC. It translates to CATSRGGSRGPNNEQFF.

J is TRBJ2-2 and V is TRBV6-4, with D possibly being TRBD1 (6 bases). Germline V CDR1 and CDR2: MRHNA, SNTAGT. This CDR3 has 14 amino acids. V lost 10 bases and J lost 3, with 15 bases in between. The CDR3 here is CATSPRTDTGELFF. The CDR3 DNA reads TGTGCCACCAGCCCGAGGACAGACACCGGGGAGCTGTTTTTT.

J is TRBJ2-7 and V is TRBV2, with 12 bases fitting TRBD2. The germline CDR1 and CDR2 sequences are SNHLY and FYNNEI. The CDR3 length is 15 residues. V shed 4 bases and J 5 bases; nucleotides not matched to a gene: 6. The CDR3 DNA is TGTGCCAGCAGTGCCCTAGCGGGAGGGCTCCACGAGCAGTACTTC. It specifies CASSALAGGLHEQYF.

The chain combines TRBV5-1 with TRBJ2-2; TRBD2 matches 7 bases. The V gene end was trimmed by 0 bases and the J gene end by 7 bases; junction bases not matched to a gene: 9. Per germline, CDR1 SGHRS and CDR2 YFSETQ. This CDR3 is built from 16 residues. DNA of the CDR3: TGCGCCAGCAGCTTGGGGGCCCAGCGGGATGTCGGGGAGCTGTTTTTT. This gives the protein CASSLGAQRDVGELFF.

V gene TRBV20-1 combines with J gene TRBJ2-7; no reliable D call. The CDR3 runs to 15 residues. Looked up from germline, CDR1 is DFQATT and CDR2 is SNEGSKA (reference sequence). V dropped 3 bases and J dropped 2 bases, with 17 bases sitting between them. The DNA of the CDR3 is TGCAGTGCTAGTAAAACCGCACCGTGGGCCTACGAGCAGTACTTC. Protein product: CSASKTAPWAYEQYF.

The chain joins TRBV28 to TRBJ1-6; the match to TRBD1 covers 8 bases. CDR1 is MDHEN and CDR2 is SYDVKM in the germline V gene. J gave up 6 bases and V 5 bases, and 6 bases lay outside the gene matches. This CDR3 region has 15 residues. The DNA of the CDR3 is TGTGCCAGCAGTGCGGGGGACAGGTCTAATTCACCCCTCCACTTT. Amino acids: CASSAGDRSNSPLHF. The full variable domain, with the rest looked up from reference TRBV28 and TRBJ1-6, is DVKVTQSSRYLVKRTGEKVFLECVQDMDHENMFWYRQDPGLGLRLIYFSYDVKMKEKGDIPEGYSVSREKKERFSLILESASTNQTSMYLCASSAGDRSNSPLHFGNGTRLTVT.

The gene calls are TRBV18 and TRBJ2-1, with TRBD2 as a possible D gene (6 bases). This CDR3 has 14 amino acids. The germline V gene encodes CDR1 KGHSH and CDR2 LQKENI. Deletions cut 1 base from V and 8 bases from J, with 12 bases between. CDR3 nucleotide sequence: TGTGCCAGCTCACCACTCGGGCCTAGCGATGAGCAGTTCTTC. It codes for CASSPLGPSDEQFF.

In this sample, this clone turned up once. The chain uses TRBV10-2 and TRBJ1-1, with TRBD1 as a possible D gene (6 bases). Trimming removed 5 bases at V and 0 bases at J, with 10 bases between. Germline-derived CDR1 and CDR2 are WSHSY and SAAADI. The length of the CDR3 is 14 residues. For the CDR3, the DNA is TGCGCCAGCAGTATAGGGGGGTTGAACACTGAAGCTTTCTTT. As protein: CASSIGGLNTEAFF.

The chain joins TRBV7-8 to TRBJ2-7, with TRBD2 identical over 12 bases. From germline, CDR1 is SGHVS and CDR2 FQNEAQ. The CDR3 totals 15 residues. V shed 5 bases and J 2 bases; nucleotides not matched to a gene: 4. The CDR3 DNA reads TGTGCCAGCAGCCTGAGGACTAGCGGGGCCTACGAGCAGTACTTC. It encodes CASSLRTSGAYEQYF.

This clone has a single count. This rearrangement joins TRBV18 to TRBJ1-3, with a weak D call TRBD1 (6 bases). The CDR3 extends over 14 amino acids. The ends were cut back, 3 bases at V and 3 bases at J, with 9 bases in the middle. From germline, CDR1 is KGHSH and CDR2 LQKENI. CDR3 bases: TGTGCCAGCTCACCCGGGACACATGGAAACACCATATATTTT. Residues: CASSPGTHGNTIYF.

The chain is built from TRBV29-1 and TRBJ1-2; TRBD1 matches 10 bases. The CDR3 contains 13 residues. V was pared by 5 bases and J by 8 bases, with 8 bases of the junction left unmatched. CDR1 and CDR2 (germline): SQVTM, ANQGSEA. The CDR3 loop is CSVISGTGVGYTF. The CDR3 DNA is TGCAGCGTTATATCCGGGACAGGGGTCGGCTACACCTTC. Combining the CDR3 with reference TRBV29-1 and TRBJ1-2 gives the whole variable domain SAVISQKPSRDICQRGTSLTIQCQVDSQVTMMFWYRQQPGQSLTLIATANQGSEATYESGFVIDKFPISRPNLTFSTLTVSNMSPEDSSIYLCSVISGTGVGYTFGSGTRLTVV.

The genes are TRBV28 and TRBJ1-6; 8 nucleotides line up with TRBD1. With 5 bases clipped from V and 3 bases from J, the junction kept 6 bases outside the gene matches. CDR1 is MDHEN, CDR2 SYDVKM, per germline. The CDR3 covers 16 residues. CDR3 protein: CASSAGQGSYNSPLHF. For the CDR3, the DNA is TGTGCCAGCAGTGCAGGACAGGGAAGCTATAATTCACCCCTCCACTTT. Combining the CDR3 with reference TRBV28 and TRBJ1-6 gives the whole variable domain DVKVTQSSRYLVKRTGEKVFLECVQDMDHENMFWYRQDPGLGLRLIYFSYDVKMKEKGDIPEGYSVSREKKERFSLILESASTNQTSMYLCASSAGQGSYNSPLHFGNGTRLTVT.

This rearrangement joins TRBV28 to TRBJ1-2, with 9 positions matching TRBD1. CDR1 and CDR2 (germline): MDHEN, SYDVKM. The CDR3 loop spans 13 amino acids. V gave up 5 bases and J gave up 8 bases; unmatched junction bases: 6. The CDR3: CASSPLGQGGYTF. The CDR3 DNA follows: TGTGCCAGCAGTCCGCTGGGACAGGGAGGCTACACCTTC.

The chain carries TRBV7-8 and TRBJ2-7; D unclear. CDR1 and CDR2 (germline): SGHVS, FQNEAQ. The CDR3 loop spans 12 amino acids. The germline V and J ends were trimmed by 2 bases and 4 bases, with 6 bases remaining between them. CDR3 nucleotides: TGTGCCAGCAGCTTAAGAGTGTACGAGCAGTACTTC. This encodes CASSLRVYEQYF.

This chain uses TRBV7-8 with TRBJ2-3; 9 bases are shared with TRBD1. Germline loops: CDR1 SGHVS, CDR2 FQNEAQ. The J segment lost 6 bases and the V segment lost 3 bases, leaving 7 bases of the junction unmatched. There are 15 residues in the CDR3. The CDR3 here is CASSFRTGAGDTQYF. The CDR3 bases are TGTGCCAGCAGCTTCCGGACAGGGGCGGGGGATACGCAGTATTTT.

V is TRBV4-2 and J is TRBJ2-1; 12 bases match TRBD2. This CDR3 spans 19 amino acids. J gave up 0 bases and V 4 bases, and 10 bases lay outside the gene matches. Germline V gene lookup returns CDR1 LGHNA and CDR2 YNFKEQ. For the CDR3, the DNA is TGTGCCAGCAGCCCCGTGGCTAGCGGGAGGGGAAGCTCCTACAATGAGCAGTTCTTC. The encoded protein is CASSPVASGRGSSYNEQFF.